Below, 24 T cell receptor beta chains from the same sample are listed, as sequenced in a study of high-grade serous ovarian cancer treatment subgroups. Method: immunoSEQ multiplex PCR; TCRdb's copy keeps in-frame clones and lacks some. The sample records about 16,000 clones, roughly 70% being singletons. Tumor tissue was taken before any definitive surgery or chemotherapy was given. The sequenced sample consisted of tumor tissue. These receptors all come from a human donor with high-grade serous ovarian cancer.

V is TRBV7-2 and J is TRBJ2-6, with D possibly being TRBD2 (8 bases). Per germline, CDR1 SGHTA and CDR2 FQGNSA. V lost 5 bases and J lost 2, with 13 bases in between. The CDR3 totals 16 residues. The CDR3 coding sequence is TGTGCCAGCAGCCAGCGGGGGACAGCTGGGGCCAACGTCCTGACTTTC. It codes for CASSQRGTAGANVLTF.

In its sample, this clone was seen a few times. The chain employs TRBV5-4 and TRBJ2-2; 7 bases line up with TRBD1. Germline values: CDR1 SGHNT, CDR2 YYREEE (reference sequence). The CDR3 loop spans 14 amino acids. With V trimmed by 4 bases and J by 6 bases, 6 bases remained unmatched. The CDR3 loop is CASSTDRSAGELFF. CDR3 nucleotides: TGTGCCAGCAGCACGGACAGGTCTGCCGGGGAGCTGTTTTTT.

The genes are TRBV11-2 and TRBJ2-1, with TRBD2 matching over 8 bases. This CDR3 is built from 14 residues. Per germline, CDR1 SGHAT and CDR2 FQNNGV. The ends lost 2 bases at V and 6 bases at J; junction bases unmatched: 3. In nucleotides, the CDR3 is TGTGCCAGCAGCTTATCGGGGGGGGCCAATGAGCAGTTCTTC. Amino acids: CASSLSGGANEQFF.

J is TRBJ2-3 and V is TRBV18; a possible D gene is TRBD2 (5 bases). The V end lost 2 bases, the J end lost 2 bases, and 11 bases lay between the germline ends. The germline CDR1 and CDR2 sequences are KGHSH and LQKENI. The CDR3 runs 15 residues. This chain's CDR3 is CASSPSRGFTDTQYF. Written as DNA, the CDR3 is TGTGCCAGCTCACCATCTCGGGGATTCACAGATACGCAGTATTTT.

The J gene is TRBJ2-7, the V gene TRBV6-5; 10 bases are shared with TRBD1. V gave up 8 bases and J gave up 6 bases; unmatched junction bases: 7. CDR3 length: 13 residues. Looked up from germline, CDR1 is MNHEY and CDR2 is SVGAGI. CDR3 DNA sequence: TGTGCCAGCGGGACAGGGGAAAAGGGCGAGCAGTACTTC. Its protein is CASGTGEKGEQYF.

The rearrangement uses TRBV4-2 and TRBJ1-3; unclear D gene. Germline V lookup: CDR1 LGHNA, CDR2 YNFKEQ. CDR3 size: 16 residues. The V and J ends lost 5 bases and 4 bases respectively, with 18 bases between them. The CDR3 here is CASSLVPSQGGNTIYF. DNA for the CDR3: TGTGCCAGCAGCTTGGTCCCATCCCAAGGAGGAAACACCATATATTTT.

This chain connects TRBV7-6 to TRBJ2-1; D is unclear. This CDR3 has 12 amino acids. Deletions cut 5 bases from V and 9 bases from J, with 11 bases between. Germline loops: CDR1 SGHVS, CDR2 FNYEAQ. CDR3 loop: CASSHPGLEQFF. CDR3 DNA: TGTGCCAGCAGCCATCCGGGTCTTGAGCAGTTCTTC.

V and J are TRBV30 and TRBJ2-4; 7 bases are a match to TRBD1. V was pared by 4 bases and J by 2 bases, with 2 bases of the junction left unmatched. The CDR3 length is 13 residues. Germline lookup yields CDR1 GTSNPN and CDR2 SVGIG (reference sequence). CDR3 coding DNA: TGTGCCTGGACAGGGGGAACCAAAAACATTCAGTACTTC. Translated: CAWTGGTKNIQYF.

Only a few counts were recorded for this clone. This sequence joins TRBV7-2 and TRBJ2-5, with D unclear. With 3 bases removed from V and 4 bases from J, the gap between germline ends came to 12 bases. CDR1 is SGHTA, CDR2 FQGNSA, per germline. This CDR3 has 14 amino acids. CDR3 residues: CASSLFNLGETQYF. The CDR3 region has the DNA TGTGCCAGCAGCTTGTTCAATCTCGGAGAGACCCAGTACTTC.

The chain combines TRBV27 with TRBJ1-2; D is unclear. The CDR3 extends over 12 amino acids. V dropped 3 bases and J dropped 8 bases, with 10 bases sitting between them. Germline V CDR1 and CDR2: MNHEY, SMNVEV (reference sequence). The CDR3: CASSLEGAGYTF. Here the CDR3 DNA reads TGTGCCAGCAGTTTGGAAGGAGCGGGCTACACCTTC.

Only a few counts were recorded for this clone. The V gene is TRBV18, the J gene TRBJ2-3, with 7 bases that match TRBD2. After removal of 6 bases from V and 5 bases from J, the junction contained 11 bases not matched to a gene. CDR3 length: 15 residues. CDR1 is KGHSH and CDR2 is LQKENI in the germline V gene. The CDR3, as DNA: TGTGCCAGCTCCCCCCCCGCGGGCGGGAGAGATACGCAGTATTTT. The encoded protein is CASSPPAGGRDTQYF.

The chain couples TRBV18 to TRBJ1-3, with a tentative D call TRBD1 (6 bases). Germline V gene data show CDR1 as KGHSH and CDR2 as LQKENI. The CDR3 extends over 12 amino acids. V lost 8 bases and J lost 4, with 9 bases in between. The CDR3 sequence is CASRGEGNTIYF. The CDR3 region has the DNA TGTGCCAGCAGGGGGGAAGGAAACACCATATATTTT.

This chain links TRBV14 with TRBJ2-4, with 7 bases matching TRBD2. The CDR3 loop spans 14 amino acids. The V segment lost 3 bases and the J segment 3 bases; nucleotides outside the gene matches: 2. In germline, CDR1 is SGHDN, CDR2 FVKESK. Here the CDR3 reads CASSQRGSKNIQYF. Here the CDR3 DNA reads TGTGCCAGCAGCCAGCGGGGGAGCAAAAACATTCAGTACTTC. The full variable domain, completed using reference TRBV14 and TRBJ2-4, is EAGVTQFPSHSVIEKGQTVTLRCDPISGHDNLYWYRRVMGKEIKFLLHFVKESKQDESGMPNNRFLAERTGGTYSTLKVQPAELEDSGVYFCASSQRGSKNIQYFGAGTRLSVL.

This clone has more than one count but fewer than ten. V gene TRBV10-3 combines with J gene TRBJ2-3, with unresolved D. CDR3 size: 11 residues. Trimming cost V 3 bases and J 5 bases, with 3 bases left between them. Germline V gene sequence: CDR1 ENHRY, CDR2 SYGVKD. The CDR3 DNA follows: TGTGCCATCAGTGAACGAGATACGCAGTATTTT. This codes for CAISERDTQYF.

The chain joins TRBV12-5 to TRBJ1-2; 8 nucleotides agree with TRBD1. The CDR3 length is 19 residues. V dropped 0 bases and J dropped 0; count of bases not matched to a gene: 12. Looked up from germline, CDR1 is LGHNT and CDR2 is FRNRAP. The CDR3 reads CASGLVFGATGVANYGYTF. CDR3 coding DNA: TGTGCTAGTGGTTTGGTTTTTGGAGCGACAGGGGTGGCTAACTATGGCTACACCTTC.

This chain connects TRBV11-3 to TRBJ1-1; 9 bases agree with TRBD1. The CDR3 runs to 13 residues. Germline lookup yields CDR1 SGHNT and CDR2 YENEEA. V shed 3 bases, J shed 9 bases, and the junction held 5 bases outside the gene matches. The CDR3 spells CASSLGQGGQAFF. The CDR3 DNA follows: TGTGCCAGCAGCTTGGGACAGGGAGGACAAGCTTTCTTT.

This sequence joins TRBV11-2 and TRBJ1-3, with D possibly TRBD1 on 5 matching bases. The CDR3 is 15 amino acids. Deletions cut 5 bases from V and 0 bases from J, with 11 bases between. CDR1 is SGHAT, CDR2 FQNNGV, per germline. CDR3 residues: CASSPGLSSGNTIYF. For the CDR3, the DNA is TGTGCCAGCAGCCCGGGGCTGAGCTCTGGAAACACCATATATTTT.

The rearrangement joins TRBV5-4 to TRBJ2-3; D possibly matches TRBD1 or TRBD2 (5 bases each). The CDR3 has 16 residues. V gave up 1 base and J gave up 6 bases, with 18 bases separating them. Germline loops: CDR1 SGHNT, CDR2 YYREEE (reference sequence). The CDR3 is CASSLRRGPLGDTQYF. The CDR3 coding sequence is TGTGCCAGCAGCTTGCGACGGGGCCCCTTGGGGGATACGCAGTATTTT.

The chain joins TRBV7-2 to TRBJ2-7, with D unclear. The ends were cut back, 4 bases at V and 12 bases at J, with 19 bases in the middle. This CDR3 is built from 13 residues. Germline V CDR1 and CDR2: SGHTA, FQGNSA. Here the CDR3 DNA reads TGTGCCAGCAGCTCTAACGTGGGAACTGCCCCGTACTTC. Translating it yields CASSSNVGTAPYF.

This sequence joins TRBV7-9 and TRBJ1-1, with no clear D. Germline CDR1 reads SEHNR; CDR2 reads FQNEAQ (reference sequence). This CDR3 comprises 13 residues. Trimming cost V 5 bases and J 1 base, with 8 bases left between them. Here the CDR3 reads CASSRTGNTEAFF. DNA of the CDR3: TGTGCCAGCAGCCGGACGGGGAACACTGAAGCTTTCTTT.

This chain connects TRBV2 to TRBJ1-5; D not resolved. The V gene's germline CDR1 is SNHLY and CDR2 FYNNEI. The CDR3 loop spans 12 amino acids. The V end lost 3 bases, the J end lost 9 bases, and 9 bases lay between the germline ends. The CDR3 here is CASSDPPGPQHF. CDR3 nucleotides: TGTGCCAGCAGTGACCCCCCGGGGCCCCAGCATTTT.

This clone occurred a few times. This chain joins TRBV10-3 and TRBJ1-5, with D possibly TRBD1 on 6 matching bases. In germline, CDR1 is ENHRY, CDR2 SYGVKD. This CDR3 region has 13 residues. Trimming removed 11 bases at V and 6 bases at J, with 17 bases between. The CDR3 sequence is CAASRGGLQPQHF. CDR3 DNA sequence: TGTGCCGCCAGCCGTGGGGGGCTTCAGCCCCAGCATTTT.

This chain uses TRBV11-2 with TRBJ1-3; maybe TRBD1 (5 bases). CDR1 and CDR2 from the germline V gene are SGHAT and FQNNGV. V dropped 1 base and J dropped 0 bases, with 10 bases sitting between them. CDR3 size: 16 residues. The CDR3 coding sequence is TGTGCCAGCAGCTTAGTTCGGGGGGGCTCTGGAAACACCATATATTTT. It codes for CASSLVRGGSGNTIYF.

DNA of the CDR3: TGTGCCAGCTCACCTGGACAGGGAGGCGCTGGAAACACCATATATTTT. The encoded protein is CASSPGQGGAGNTIYF. This chain uses TRBV18 with TRBJ1-3, with TRBD1 identical over 8 bases. This CDR3 is 16 amino acids long. Germline V lookup: CDR1 KGHSH, CDR2 LQKENI. J lost 2 bases, V lost 3 bases, and 6 bases had no gene match.